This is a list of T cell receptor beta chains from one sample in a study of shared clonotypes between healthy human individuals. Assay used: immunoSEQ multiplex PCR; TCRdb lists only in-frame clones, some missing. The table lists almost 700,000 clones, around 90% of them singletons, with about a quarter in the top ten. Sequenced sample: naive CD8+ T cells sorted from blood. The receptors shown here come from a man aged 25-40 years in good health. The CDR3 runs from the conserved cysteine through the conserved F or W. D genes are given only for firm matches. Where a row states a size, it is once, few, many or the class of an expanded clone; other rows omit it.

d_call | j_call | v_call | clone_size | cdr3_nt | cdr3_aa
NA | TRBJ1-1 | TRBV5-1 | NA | TGCGCCAGCAGCTTAGAAGGGGTGGTCGACACTGAAGCTTTCTTT | CASSLEGVVDTEAFF
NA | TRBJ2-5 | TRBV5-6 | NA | TGTGCCAGCAGCTTGGGCAGCCAAGAGACCCAGTACTTC | CASSLGSQETQYF
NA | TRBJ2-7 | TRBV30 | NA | TGTGCCTGGAGTTTGGCGGGGTTGTCATACGAGCAGTACTTC | CAWSLAGLSYEQYF
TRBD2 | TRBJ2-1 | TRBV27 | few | TGTGCCAGCAGTTCCCTAGCGGGAGGGCCGGTTGAGCAGTTCTTC | CASSSLAGGPVEQFF
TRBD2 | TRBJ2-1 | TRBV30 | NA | TGTGCCTGGAGCTGGGTAGCGGGAGCATATGAGCAGTTCTTC | CAWSWVAGAYEQFF
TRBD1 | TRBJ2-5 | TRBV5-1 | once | TGCGCCAGCAGCCAGAGAAAGGACAGGGTACAGGAGAGCCAGTACTTC | CASSQRKDRVQESQYF
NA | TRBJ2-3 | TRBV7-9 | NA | TGTGCCAGCAGCCCTTGGACAGCTAGCACAGATACGCAGTATTTT | CASSPWTASTDTQYF
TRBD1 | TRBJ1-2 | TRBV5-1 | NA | TGCGCCAGCAGCTTGGAGGGGGCCGTCTCGGATGGTGGCTACACCTTC | CASSLEGAVSDGGYTF
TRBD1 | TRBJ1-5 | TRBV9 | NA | TGTGCCAGCAGCACTTGGGACAGTGTAAATCAGCCCCAGCATTTT | CASSTWDSVNQPQHF
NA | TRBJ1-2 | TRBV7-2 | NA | TGTGCCAGCAGCTTATATTTAGCCCCGGTATCCTATGGCTACACCTTC | CASSLYLAPVSYGYTF
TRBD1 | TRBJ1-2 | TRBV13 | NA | TGTGCCAGCAGCTTCGGGACAGGGACAAACTATGGCTACACCTTC | CASSFGTGTNYGYTF
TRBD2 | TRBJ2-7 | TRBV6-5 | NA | TGTGCCAGCAGAGCTATAGCGGGAGGCTCCTACGAGCAGTACTTC | CASRAIAGGSYEQYF
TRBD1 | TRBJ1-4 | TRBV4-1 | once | TGCGCCAGCAGTCCGCCGGGGACAGGGGCTGAAAAACTGTTTTTT | CASSPPGTGAEKLFF
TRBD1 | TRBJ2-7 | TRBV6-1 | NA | TGTGCCAGCCGGACAGGTCGTGCCTACGAGCAGTACTTC | CASRTGRAYEQYF